This TCR beta chain was sequenced during a study of shared clonotypes between healthy human individuals. Repertoires were generated with immunoSEQ multiplex PCR, while TCRdb's copy carries only in-frame clones and drops some. The sample records about 680,000 clones, roughly 78% being singletons. The V gene lost 4 bases and the J gene lost 13 bases, with 23 bases spanning the gap. Germline CDR1 reads SGHDT; CDR2 reads YYEEEE. The CDR3 sequence is 14 residues long. The split of CD4+ cells yielded CD45RA+ naive and CD45RA-negative memory subsets. Input material: memory CD4+ T cells sorted from blood. The subset denotes: CD45RA-negative fraction. This clonotype originated in a young woman in good health. V is TRBV5-6 and J is TRBJ1-1; tentatively, D is TRBD1 (6 bases). In nucleotides, the CDR3 is TGTGCCAGCAGCCCCAGAACAGGGTCTCTGGTCGGTTTCTTT. Translated, it gives CASSPRTGSLVGFF.